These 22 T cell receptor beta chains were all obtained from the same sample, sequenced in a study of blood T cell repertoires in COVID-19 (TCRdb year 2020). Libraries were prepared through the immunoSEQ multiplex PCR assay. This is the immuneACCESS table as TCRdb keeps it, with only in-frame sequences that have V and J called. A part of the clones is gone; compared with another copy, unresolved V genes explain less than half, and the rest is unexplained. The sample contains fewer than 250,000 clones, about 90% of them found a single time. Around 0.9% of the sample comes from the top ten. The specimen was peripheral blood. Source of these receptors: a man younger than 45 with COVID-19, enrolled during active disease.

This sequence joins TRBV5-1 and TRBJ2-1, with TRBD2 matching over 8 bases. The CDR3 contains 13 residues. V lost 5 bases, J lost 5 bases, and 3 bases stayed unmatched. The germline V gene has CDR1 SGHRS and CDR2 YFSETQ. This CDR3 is CASSPGGDNEQFF. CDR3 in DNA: TGCGCCAGCAGTCCGGGAGGGGACAATGAGCAGTTCTTC.

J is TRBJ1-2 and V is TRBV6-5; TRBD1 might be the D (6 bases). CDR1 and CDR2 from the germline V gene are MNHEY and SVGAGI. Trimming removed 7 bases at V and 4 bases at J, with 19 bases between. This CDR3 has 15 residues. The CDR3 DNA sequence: TGTGCCAGCATACCAGCCGCCGACAGGAGCTATGGCTACACCTTC. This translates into CASIPAADRSYGYTF.

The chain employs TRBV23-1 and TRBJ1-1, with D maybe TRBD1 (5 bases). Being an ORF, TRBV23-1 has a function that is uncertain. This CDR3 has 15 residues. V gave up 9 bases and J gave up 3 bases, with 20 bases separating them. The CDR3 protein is CASRQHLLVDTEAFF. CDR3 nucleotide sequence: TGCGCCAGTCGACAGCATCTTTTGGTTGACACTGAAGCTTTCTTT.

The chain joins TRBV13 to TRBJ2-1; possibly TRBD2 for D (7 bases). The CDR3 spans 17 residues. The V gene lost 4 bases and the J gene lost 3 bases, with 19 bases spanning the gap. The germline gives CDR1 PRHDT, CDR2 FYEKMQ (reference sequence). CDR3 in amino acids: CASSSGGGGFGYNEQFF. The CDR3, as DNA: TGTGCCAGCAGCTCCGGAGGGGGGGGGTTCGGCTACAATGAGCAGTTCTTC.

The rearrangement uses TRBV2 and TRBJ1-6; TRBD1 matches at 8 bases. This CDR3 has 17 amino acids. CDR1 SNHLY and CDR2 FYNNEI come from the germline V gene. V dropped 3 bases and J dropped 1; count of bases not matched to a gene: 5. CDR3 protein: CASSDRGPWSYNSPLHF. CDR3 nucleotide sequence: TGTGCCAGCAGTGACAGGGGGCCGTGGTCCTATAATTCACCCCTCCACTTT.

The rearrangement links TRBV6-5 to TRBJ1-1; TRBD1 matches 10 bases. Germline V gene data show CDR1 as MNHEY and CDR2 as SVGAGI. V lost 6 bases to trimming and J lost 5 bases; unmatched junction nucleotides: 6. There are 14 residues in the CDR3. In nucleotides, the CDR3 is TGTGCCAGCAGCTCCCGGGACAGGGGAACTGAAGCTTTCTTT. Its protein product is CASSSRDRGTEAFF.

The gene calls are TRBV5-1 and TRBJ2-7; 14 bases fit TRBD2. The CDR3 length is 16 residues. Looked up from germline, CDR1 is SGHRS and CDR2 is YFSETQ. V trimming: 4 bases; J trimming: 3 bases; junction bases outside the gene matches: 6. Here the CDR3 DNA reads TGCGCCAGCAGCGAAGGGACTAGCGGGGGAATCTACGAGCAGTACTTC. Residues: CASSEGTSGGIYEQYF.

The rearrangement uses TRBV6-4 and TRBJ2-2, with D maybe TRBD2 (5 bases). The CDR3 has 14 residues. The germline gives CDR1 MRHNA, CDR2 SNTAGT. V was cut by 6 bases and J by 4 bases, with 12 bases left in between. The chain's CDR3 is CASRILGGTGELFF. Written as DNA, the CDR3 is TGTGCCAGCAGAATACTAGGCGGCACCGGGGAGCTGTTTTTT.

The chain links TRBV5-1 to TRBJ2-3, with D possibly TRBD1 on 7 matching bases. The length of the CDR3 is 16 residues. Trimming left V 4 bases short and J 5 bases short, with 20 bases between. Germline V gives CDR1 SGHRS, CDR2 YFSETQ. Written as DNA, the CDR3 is TGCGCCAGCAGCCCGGAGGGGACAGAGGATCGAGATACGCAGTATTTT. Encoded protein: CASSPEGTEDRDTQYF.

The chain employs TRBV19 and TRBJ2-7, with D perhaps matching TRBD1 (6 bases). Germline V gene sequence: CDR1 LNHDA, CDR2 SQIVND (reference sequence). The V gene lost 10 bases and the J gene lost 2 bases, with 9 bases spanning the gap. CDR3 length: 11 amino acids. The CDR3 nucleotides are TGTGCCACCAAGGGGGCCTACGAGCAGTACTTC. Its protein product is CATKGAYEQYF.

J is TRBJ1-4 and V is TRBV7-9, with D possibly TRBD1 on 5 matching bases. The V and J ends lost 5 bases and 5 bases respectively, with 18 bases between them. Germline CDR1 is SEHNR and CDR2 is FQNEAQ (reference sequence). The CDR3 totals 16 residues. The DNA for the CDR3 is TGTGCCAGCAGCACCCGGACATCCAGTCTAAATGAAAAACTGTTTTTT. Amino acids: CASSTRTSSLNEKLFF. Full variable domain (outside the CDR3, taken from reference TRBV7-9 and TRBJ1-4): DTGVSQNPRHKITKRGQNVTFRCDPISEHNRLYWYRQTLGQGPEFLTYFQNEAQLEKSRLLSDRFSAERPKGSFSTLEIQRTEQGDSAMYLCASSTRTSSLNEKLFFGSGTQLSVL.

The CDR3 bases are TGTGCCAGCAGCCCGGACAGCCTCTATGGCTACACCTTC. Translating gives CASSPDSLYGYTF. The J gene is TRBJ1-2, the V gene TRBV7-9; possible D gene TRBD1, 6 bases. This CDR3 contains 13 residues. Germline lookup yields CDR1 SEHNR and CDR2 FQNEAQ (reference sequence). V was pared by 5 bases and J by 4 bases, with 11 bases between. Filled out from reference TRBV7-9 and TRBJ1-2, the complete variable domain reads DTGVSQNPRHKITKRGQNVTFRCDPISEHNRLYWYRQTLGQGPEFLTYFQNEAQLEKSRLLSDRFSAERPKGSFSTLEIQRTEQGDSAMYLCASSPDSLYGYTFGSGTRLTVV.

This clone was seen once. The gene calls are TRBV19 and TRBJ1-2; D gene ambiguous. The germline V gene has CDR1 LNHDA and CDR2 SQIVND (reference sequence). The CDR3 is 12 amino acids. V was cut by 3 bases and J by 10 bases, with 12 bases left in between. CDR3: CASSICGLHYTF. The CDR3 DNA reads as TGTGCCAGTAGTATCTGCGGCCTCCACTACACCTTC.

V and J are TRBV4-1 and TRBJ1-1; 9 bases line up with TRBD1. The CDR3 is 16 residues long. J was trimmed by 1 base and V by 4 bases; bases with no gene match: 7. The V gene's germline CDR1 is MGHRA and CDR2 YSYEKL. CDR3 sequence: CASSRGTGRRNTEAFF. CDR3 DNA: TGCGCCAGCAGCCGGGGGACAGGGAGGCGGAACACTGAAGCTTTCTTT.

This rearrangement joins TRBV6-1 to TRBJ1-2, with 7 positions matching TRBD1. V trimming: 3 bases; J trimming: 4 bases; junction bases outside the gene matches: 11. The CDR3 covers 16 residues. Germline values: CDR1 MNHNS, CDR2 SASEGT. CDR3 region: CASSDTSGTASYGYTF. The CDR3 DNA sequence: TGTGCCAGCAGTGATACTTCCGGGACAGCAAGCTATGGCTACACCTTC.

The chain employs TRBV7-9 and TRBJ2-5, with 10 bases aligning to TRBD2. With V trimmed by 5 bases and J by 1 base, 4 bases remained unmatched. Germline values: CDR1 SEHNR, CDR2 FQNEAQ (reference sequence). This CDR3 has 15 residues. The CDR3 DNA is TGTGCCAGCAGCCACCTAGCGGGGGTCCAAGAGACCCAGTACTTC. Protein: CASSHLAGVQETQYF.

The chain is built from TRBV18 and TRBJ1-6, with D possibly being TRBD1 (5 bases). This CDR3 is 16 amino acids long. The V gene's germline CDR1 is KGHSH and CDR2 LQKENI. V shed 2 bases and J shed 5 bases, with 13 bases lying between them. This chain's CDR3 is CASSPSASGNNSPLHF. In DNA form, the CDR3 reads TGTGCCAGCTCACCATCGGCGTCAGGGAATAATTCACCCCTCCACTTT.

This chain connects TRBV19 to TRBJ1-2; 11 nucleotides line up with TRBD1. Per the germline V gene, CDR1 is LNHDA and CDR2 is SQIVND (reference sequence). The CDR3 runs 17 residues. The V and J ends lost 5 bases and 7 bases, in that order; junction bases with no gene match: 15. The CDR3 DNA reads TGTGCCAGTAGTTACTCTCCCCGCGGGACAGGGGGTTTTGGCTACACCTTC. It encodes CASSYSPRGTGGFGYTF. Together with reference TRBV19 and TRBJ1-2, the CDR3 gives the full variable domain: DGGITQSPKYLFRKEGQNVTLSCEQNLNHDAMYWYRQDPGQGLRLIYYSQIVNDFQKGDIAEGYSVSREKKESFPLTVTSAQKNPTAFYLCASSYSPRGTGGFGYTFGSGTRLTVV.

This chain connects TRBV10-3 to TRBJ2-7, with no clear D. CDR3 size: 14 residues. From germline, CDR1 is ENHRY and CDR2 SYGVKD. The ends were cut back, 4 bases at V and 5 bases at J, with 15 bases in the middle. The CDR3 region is CAISVHKAEDEQYF. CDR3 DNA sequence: TGTGCCATCAGTGTTCACAAGGCCGAGGACGAGCAGTACTTC.

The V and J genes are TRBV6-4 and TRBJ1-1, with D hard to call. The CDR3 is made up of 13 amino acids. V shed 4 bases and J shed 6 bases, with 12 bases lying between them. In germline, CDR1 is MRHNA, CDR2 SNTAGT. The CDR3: CASSANYGAEAFF. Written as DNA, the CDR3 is TGTGCCAGCAGTGCTAACTATGGTGCTGAAGCTTTCTTT.

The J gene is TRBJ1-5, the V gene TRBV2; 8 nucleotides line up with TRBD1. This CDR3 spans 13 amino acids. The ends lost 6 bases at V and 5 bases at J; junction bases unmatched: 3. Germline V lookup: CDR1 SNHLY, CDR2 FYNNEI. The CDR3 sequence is CASSKTGDQPQHF. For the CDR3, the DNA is TGTGCCAGCAGCAAGACAGGGGATCAGCCCCAGCATTTT.

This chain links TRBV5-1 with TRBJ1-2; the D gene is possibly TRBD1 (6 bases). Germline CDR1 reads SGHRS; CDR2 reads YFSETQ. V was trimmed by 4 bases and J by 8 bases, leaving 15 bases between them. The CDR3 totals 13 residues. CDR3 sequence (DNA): TGCGCCAGCAGCCTGGACACCCAGGGGGGCTACACCTTC. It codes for CASSLDTQGGYTF.